Listed below are T cell receptor beta chains from one sample, sequenced in a study of T cell responses to AZD1222 COVID-19 vaccine. TCRdb's table, derived via immunoSEQ multiplex PCR, lists solely in-frame clones and lacks some. The table lists roughly 140,000 clones, more than 75% of them singletons. Sequences were derived from peripheral blood, sampled 28 days after the second AZD1222 dose. These TCRs come from an adult who received the AZD1222 COVID-19 vaccine. Both conserved end residues are part of each CDR3. A D gene is named only where the DNA matches it firmly.

j_call v_call d_call cdr3_aa
TRBJ2-2 TRBV18 NA CASSPKQGAGTGELFF
TRBJ1-3 TRBV11-2 NA CASSSRVGPFSGNTIYF
TRBJ1-5 TRBV18 NA CASSPMRSPGGVQPQHF
TRBJ2-5 TRBV2 TRBD2 CASPQTGGVSYQETQYF
TRBJ2-7 TRBV3-1/TRBV3-2 NA CASSQELGFGHEQYF
TRBJ1-1 TRBV24-1 NA CATSDSTGHTEAFF
TRBJ2-1 TRBV5-1 TRBD2 CASSLTNSGRANEQFF
TRBJ2-2 TRBV5-6 NA CASSLAGFLQVGELFF
TRBJ1-2 TRBV4-2 NA CASSQSGTENYGYTF
TRBJ2-5 TRBV18 NA CASSLTRGGQETQYF
TRBJ1-1 TRBV15 NA CATSTGRFTEAFF
TRBJ1-5 TRBV15 TRBD1 CATSRGTGPTRSNQPQHF
TRBJ2-7 TRBV27 TRBD2 CASSTLLAGGPYYEQYF
TRBJ1-4 TRBV5-1 NA CASSLSGVLREKLFF
TRBJ2-1 TRBV7-3 NA CASSLVGRGAYNEQFF
TRBJ1-2 TRBV5-4 NA CASSFNWGNYGYTF